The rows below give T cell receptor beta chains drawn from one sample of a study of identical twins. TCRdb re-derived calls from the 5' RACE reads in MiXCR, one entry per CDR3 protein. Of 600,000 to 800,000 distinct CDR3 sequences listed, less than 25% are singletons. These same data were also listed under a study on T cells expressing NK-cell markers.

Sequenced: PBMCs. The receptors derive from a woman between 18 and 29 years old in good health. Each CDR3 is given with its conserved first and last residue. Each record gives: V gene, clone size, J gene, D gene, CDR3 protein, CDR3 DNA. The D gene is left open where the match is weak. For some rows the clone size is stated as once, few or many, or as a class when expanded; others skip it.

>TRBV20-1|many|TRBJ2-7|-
CSAESGQGVLSEQYF
TGCAGTGCTGAGTCGGGGCAGGGAGTGTTAAGCGAGCAGTACTTC
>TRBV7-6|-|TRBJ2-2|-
CASSLYRAGELFF
TGTGCCAGCAGCTTATATAGAGCCGGGGAGCTGTTTTTT
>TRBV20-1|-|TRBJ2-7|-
CSATGTTRYEQYF
TGCAGTGCTACCGGGACGACACGGTACGAGCAGTACTTC
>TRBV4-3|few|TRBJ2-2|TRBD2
CASSQERLAAWELFF
TGCGCCAGCAGCCAAGAAAGACTAGCGGCCTGGGAGCTGTTTTTT
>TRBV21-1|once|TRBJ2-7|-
CASLKTSGTEQYF
TGTGCCAGCCTAAAGACTAGCGGGACCGAGCAGTACTTC
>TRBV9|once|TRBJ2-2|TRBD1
CASSAAPGGSGELFF
TGTGCCAGCAGTGCCGCGCCAGGGGGAAGCGGGGAGCTGTTTTTT
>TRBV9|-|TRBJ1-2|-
CASSVVKTQTANYGYTF
TGTGCCAGCAGCGTAGTCAAAACCCAGACGGCTAACTATGGCTACACCTTC
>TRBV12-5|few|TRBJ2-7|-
CASGLGAIKAASYEQYF
TGTGCTAGTGGTTTGGGGGCCATAAAGGCGGCCTCCTACGAGCAGTACTTC
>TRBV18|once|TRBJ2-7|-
CASSPLSSSSYEQYF
TGTGCCAGCTCACCTCTTTCATCGAGCTCCTACGAGCAGTACTTC
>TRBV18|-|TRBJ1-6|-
CASSPVQGHNSPLHF
TGTGCCAGCTCACCGGTCCAGGGACATAATTCACCCCTCCACTTT
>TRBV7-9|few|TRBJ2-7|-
CASSFERGRNEQYF
TGTGCCAGCAGCTTCGAACGCGGGCGAAACGAGCAGTACTTC
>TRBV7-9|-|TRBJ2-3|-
CASTIRGGWHTDTQYF
TGTGCCAGCACCATTCGGGGAGGTTGGCACACAGATACGCAGTATTTT
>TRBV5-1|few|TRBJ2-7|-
CASSLEAGTTYEQYF
TGCGCCAGCAGCTTGGAGGCCGGGACGACCTACGAGCAGTACTTC
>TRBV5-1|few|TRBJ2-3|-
CASSFTGTVGGTDTQYF
TGCGCCAGCAGCTTTACCGGGACTGTCGGCGGCACAGATACGCAGTATTTT
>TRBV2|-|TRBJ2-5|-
CASSERAGLGQYF
TGTGCCAGCAGTGAACGGGCGGGGTTGGGCCAGTACTTC
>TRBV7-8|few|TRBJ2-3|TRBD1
CASRTGNSVATDTQYF
TGTGCCAGCAGGACAGGGAACAGTGTGGCCACAGATACGCAGTATTTT
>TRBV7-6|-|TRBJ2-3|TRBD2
CASRTTSGGTDTQYF
TGTGCCAGCAGAACGACTAGCGGGGGCACAGATACGCAGTATTTT
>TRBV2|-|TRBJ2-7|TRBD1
CATSGTASYEQYF
TGTGCCACCTCCGGGACAGCTTCCTACGAGCAGTACTTC
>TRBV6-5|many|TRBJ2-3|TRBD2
CASSSLTSGSHTDTQYF
TGTGCCAGCAGTTCCTTGACTAGCGGGAGCCACACAGATACGCAGTATTTT
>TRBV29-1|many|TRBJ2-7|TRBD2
CSVVGLISYEQYF
TGCAGCGTGGTGGGACTAATTTCCTACGAGCAGTACTTC
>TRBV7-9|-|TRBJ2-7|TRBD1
CASSLRDRGRYEQYF
TGTGCCAGCAGCTTAAGGGACAGGGGTCGGTACGAGCAGTACTTC
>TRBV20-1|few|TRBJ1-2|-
CSAPAGSWGYTF
TGCAGTGCTCCCGCGGGGAGTTGGGGCTACACCTTC
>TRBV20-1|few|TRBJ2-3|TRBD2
CSGRLAGVSDTQYF
TGCAGTGGACGACTAGCGGGAGTATCAGATACGCAGTATTTT
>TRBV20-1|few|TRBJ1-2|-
CSASSPQRDYGYTF
TGCAGTGCTAGCTCCCCCCAGAGGGACTATGGCTACACCTTC
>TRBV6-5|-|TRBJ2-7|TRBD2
CASSYVGTSGRIREQYF
TGTGCCAGCAGTTACGTCGGGACTAGCGGGAGAATAAGGGAGCAGTACTTC
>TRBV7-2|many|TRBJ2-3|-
CASSPRASTDTQYF
TGTGCCAGCAGTCCCCGGGCTAGCACAGATACGCAGTATTTT
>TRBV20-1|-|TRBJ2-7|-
CSAQPRGDDEQYF
TGCAGTGCCCAACCGAGGGGGGACGACGAGCAGTACTTC
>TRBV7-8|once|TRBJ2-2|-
CASSLARQVNTGELFF
TGTGCCAGCAGCTTAGCGCGACAGGTTAACACCGGGGAGCTGTTTTTT
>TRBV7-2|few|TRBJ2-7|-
CASSPGLGRGSYEQYF
TGTGCCAGCAGCCCAGGCTTGGGAAGGGGGTCCTACGAGCAGTACTTC
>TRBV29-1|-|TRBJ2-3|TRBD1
CSVVWTGGGRPDTQYF
TGCAGCGTCGTCTGGACAGGGGGTGGTCGGCCAGATACGCAGTATTTT
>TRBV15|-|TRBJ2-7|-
CATSRDEYAIGEQYF
TGTGCCACCAGCAGGGATGAGTATGCGATTGGGGAGCAGTACTTC
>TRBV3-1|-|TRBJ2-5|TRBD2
CASSLWTSKGTQYF
TGTGCCAGCAGTCTGTGGACTAGCAAGGGGACCCAGTACTTC
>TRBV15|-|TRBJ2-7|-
CATSRVRGYEQYF
TGTGCCACCAGCAGAGTTAGGGGCTACGAGCAGTACTTC
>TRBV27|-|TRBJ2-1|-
CASSYQRSNNEQFF
TGTGCCAGCAGTTATCAGCGGAGTAACAATGAGCAGTTCTTC
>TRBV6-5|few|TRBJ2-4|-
CASSYSGDMAKNIQYF
TGTGCCAGCAGTTACTCTGGAGATATGGCCAAAAACATTCAGTACTTC
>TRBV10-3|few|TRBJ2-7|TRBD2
CAIRGLEDEQYF
TGTGCCATCAGGGGACTAGAAGACGAGCAGTACTTC
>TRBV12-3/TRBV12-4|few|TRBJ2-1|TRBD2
CASSLRSSGKNNEQFF
TGTGCCAGCAGTTTACGGTCTAGCGGGAAGAACAATGAGCAGTTCTTC
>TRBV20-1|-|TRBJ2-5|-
CSASESLGETQYF
TGCAGTGCTAGTGAATCATTGGGAGAGACCCAGTACTTC
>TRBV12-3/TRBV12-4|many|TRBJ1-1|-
CASSFGQVNTEAFF
TGTGCCAGCAGTTTCGGGCAGGTGAACACTGAAGCTTTCTTT
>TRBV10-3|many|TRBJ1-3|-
CAISDSTSGNTIYF
TGTGCCATCAGTGACAGCACCTCTGGAAACACCATATATTTT
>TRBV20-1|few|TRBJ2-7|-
CSARDPGEGEQYF
TGCAGTGCTAGAGATCCAGGGGAAGGCGAGCAGTACTTC
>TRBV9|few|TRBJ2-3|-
CASSAISPDTQYF
TGTGCCAGCAGCGCGATAAGCCCCGATACGCAGTATTTT
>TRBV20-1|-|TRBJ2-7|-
CSASMGTPTLDEQYF
TGCAGTGCTAGCATGGGGACTCCGACCCTTGACGAGCAGTACTTC
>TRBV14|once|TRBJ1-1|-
CASNPGGLNTEAFF
TGTGCCAGCAATCCGGGAGGGCTGAACACTGAAGCTTTCTTT
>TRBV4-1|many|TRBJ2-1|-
CASSQAHDEQFF
TGCGCCAGCAGCCAAGCCCACGATGAGCAGTTCTTC
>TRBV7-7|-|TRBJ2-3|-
CASSQGSHGGTDTQYF
TGTGCCAGCAGCCAAGGGAGTCATGGTGGCACAGATACGCAGTATTTT
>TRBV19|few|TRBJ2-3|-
CASSIPSTDTQYF
TGTGCCAGTAGTATCCCAAGCACAGATACGCAGTATTTT
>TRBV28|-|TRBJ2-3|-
CASSFVVGGALTDTQYF
TGTGCCAGCAGTTTTGTAGTAGGGGGGGCCCTCACAGATACGCAGTATTTT
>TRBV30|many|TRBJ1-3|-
CTWGSISGNTIYF
TGTACTTGGGGGAGTATCTCTGGAAACACCATATATTTT
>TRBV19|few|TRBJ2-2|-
CASSIAGELFF
TGTGCCAGTAGTATCGCCGGGGAGCTGTTTTTT
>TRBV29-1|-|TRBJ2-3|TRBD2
CSVTLAGGGWDTQYF
TGCAGCGTTACCCTAGCGGGAGGAGGATGGGATACGCAGTATTTT
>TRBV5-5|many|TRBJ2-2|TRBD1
CASSGPTGASTGELFF
TGTGCCAGCAGCGGACCGACAGGGGCCTCCACCGGGGAGCTGTTTTTT
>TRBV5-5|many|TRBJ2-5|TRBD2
CASSLVGTSRETQYF
TGTGCCAGCAGTCTCGTGGGGACTAGTCGAGAGACCCAGTACTTC